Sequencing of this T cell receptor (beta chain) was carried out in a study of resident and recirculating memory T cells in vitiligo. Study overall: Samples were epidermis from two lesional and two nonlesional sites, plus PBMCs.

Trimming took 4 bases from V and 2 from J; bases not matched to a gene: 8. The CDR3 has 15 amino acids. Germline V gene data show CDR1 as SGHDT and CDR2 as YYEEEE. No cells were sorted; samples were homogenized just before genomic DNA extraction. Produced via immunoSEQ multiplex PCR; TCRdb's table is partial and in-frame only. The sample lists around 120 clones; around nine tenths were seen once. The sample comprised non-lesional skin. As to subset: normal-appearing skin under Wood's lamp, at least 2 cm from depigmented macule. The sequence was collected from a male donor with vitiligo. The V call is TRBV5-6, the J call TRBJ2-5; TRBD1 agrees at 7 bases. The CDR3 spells CASSRTGAGQETQYF. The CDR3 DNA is TGTGCCAGCAGCCGTACAGGGGCCGGACAAGAGACCCAGTACTTC. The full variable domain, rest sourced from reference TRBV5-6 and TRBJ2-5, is DAGVTQSPTHLIKTRGQQVTLRCSPKSGHDTVSWYQQALGQGPQFIFQYYEEEERQRGNFPDRFSGHQFPNYSSELNVNALLLGDSALYLCASSRTGAGQETQYFGPGTRLLVL.